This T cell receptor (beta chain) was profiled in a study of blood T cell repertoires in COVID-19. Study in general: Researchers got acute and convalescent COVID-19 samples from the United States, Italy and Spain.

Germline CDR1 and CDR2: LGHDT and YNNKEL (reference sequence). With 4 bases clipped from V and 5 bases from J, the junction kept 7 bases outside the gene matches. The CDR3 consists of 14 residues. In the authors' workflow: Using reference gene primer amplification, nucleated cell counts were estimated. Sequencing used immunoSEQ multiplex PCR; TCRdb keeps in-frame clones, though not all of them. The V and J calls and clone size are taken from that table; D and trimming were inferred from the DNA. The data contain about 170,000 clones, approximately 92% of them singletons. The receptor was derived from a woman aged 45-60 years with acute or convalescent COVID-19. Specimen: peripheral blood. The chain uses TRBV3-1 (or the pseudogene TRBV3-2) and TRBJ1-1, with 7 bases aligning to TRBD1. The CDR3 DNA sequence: TGTGCCAGCAGCCCCCACAGGGGTCGGACTGAAGCTTTCTTT. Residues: CASSPHRGRTEAFF.